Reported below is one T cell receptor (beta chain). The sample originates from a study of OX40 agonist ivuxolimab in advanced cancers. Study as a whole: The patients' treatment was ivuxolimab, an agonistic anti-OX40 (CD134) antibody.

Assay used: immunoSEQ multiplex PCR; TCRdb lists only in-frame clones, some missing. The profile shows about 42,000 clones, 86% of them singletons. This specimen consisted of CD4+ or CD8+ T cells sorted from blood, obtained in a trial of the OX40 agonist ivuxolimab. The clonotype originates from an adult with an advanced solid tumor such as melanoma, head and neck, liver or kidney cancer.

The DNA of the CDR3 is TGCGCCAGCAGCCAAGGTTCTGGGGCCTACGAGCAGTACTTC. It translates to CASSQGSGAYEQYF. The rearrangement uses TRBV4-1 and TRBJ2-7, with D unresolved. The CDR3 sequence is 14 residues long. V lost 1 base and J lost 2, with 9 bases in between. Germline CDR1 is MGHRA and CDR2 is YSYEKL.